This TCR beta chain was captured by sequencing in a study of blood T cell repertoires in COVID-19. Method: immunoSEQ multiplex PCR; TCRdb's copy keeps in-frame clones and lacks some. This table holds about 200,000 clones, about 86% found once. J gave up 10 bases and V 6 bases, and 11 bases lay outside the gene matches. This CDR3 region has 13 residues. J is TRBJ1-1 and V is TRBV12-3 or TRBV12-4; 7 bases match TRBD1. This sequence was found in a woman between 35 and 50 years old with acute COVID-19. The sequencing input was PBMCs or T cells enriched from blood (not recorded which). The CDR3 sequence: CASRTQEPGGAFF. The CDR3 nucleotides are TGTGCCAGCAGAACCCAGGAACCAGGGGGAGCTTTCTTT.